Detailed here is one TCR beta chain. Its antigen is not known. This entry is derived from a study of shared clonotypes between healthy human individuals. Findings of the study overall: The small donor group covered limited genetic and exposure diversity. Tissue TCR repertoires likely differ from these blood-only repertoires.

Every immunoSEQ plate was one replicate of a subset's evenly spread DNA. Assay used: immunoSEQ multiplex PCR; TCRdb lists only in-frame clones, some missing. The sample has about 1 million clones; approximately 72% are singletons. Trimming took off 6 bases at V and 2 bases at J, with 12 bases between the two ends. The CDR3 is 14 amino acids. The V gene's germline CDR1 is LNHDA and CDR2 SQIVND (reference sequence). The sample comprised memory CD4+ T cells sorted from blood. Specified subset: CD45RA-negative fraction. V gene TRBV19 combines with J gene TRBJ2-3; perhaps TRBD2 as D (6 bases). The source is a man between 18 and 35 years old in good health. CDR3 sequence: CASRDGGDTDTQYF. CDR3 coding DNA: TGTGCCAGTAGGGACGGGGGAGACACAGATACGCAGTATTTT. Full variable domain (rest looked up from reference TRBV19 and TRBJ2-3): DGGITQSPKYLFRKEGQNVTLSCEQNLNHDAMYWYRQDPGQGLRLIYYSQIVNDFQKGDIAEGYSVSREKKESFPLTVTSAQKNPTAFYLCASRDGGDTDTQYFGPGTRLTVL.